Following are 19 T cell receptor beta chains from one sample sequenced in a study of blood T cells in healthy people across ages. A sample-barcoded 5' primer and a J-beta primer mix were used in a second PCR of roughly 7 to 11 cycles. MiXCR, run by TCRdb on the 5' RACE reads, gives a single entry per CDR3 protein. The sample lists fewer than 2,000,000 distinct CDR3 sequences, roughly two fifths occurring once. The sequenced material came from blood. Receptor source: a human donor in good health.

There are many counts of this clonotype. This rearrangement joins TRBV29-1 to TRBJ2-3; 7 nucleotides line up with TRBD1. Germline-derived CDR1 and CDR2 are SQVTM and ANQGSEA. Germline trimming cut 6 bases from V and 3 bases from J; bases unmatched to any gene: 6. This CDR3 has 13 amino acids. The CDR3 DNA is TGCAGCGTGGACAGACAGGGAACAGATACGCAGTATTTT. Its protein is CSVDRQGTDTQYF.

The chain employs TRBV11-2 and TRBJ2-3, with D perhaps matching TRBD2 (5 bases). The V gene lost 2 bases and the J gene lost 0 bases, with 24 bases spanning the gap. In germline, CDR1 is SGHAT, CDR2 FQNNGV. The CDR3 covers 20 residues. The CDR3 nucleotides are TGTGCCAGCAGCTTATATCCCGGACTTAGCGAAACCACTAGCACAGATACGCAGTATTTT. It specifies CASSLYPGLSETTSTDTQYF.

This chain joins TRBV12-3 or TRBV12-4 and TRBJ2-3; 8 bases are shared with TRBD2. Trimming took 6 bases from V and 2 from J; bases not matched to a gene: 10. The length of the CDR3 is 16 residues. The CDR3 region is CASSPLTSGDTDTQYF. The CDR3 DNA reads TGTGCCAGCAGCCCTCTTACTAGCGGAGACACAGATACGCAGTATTTT.

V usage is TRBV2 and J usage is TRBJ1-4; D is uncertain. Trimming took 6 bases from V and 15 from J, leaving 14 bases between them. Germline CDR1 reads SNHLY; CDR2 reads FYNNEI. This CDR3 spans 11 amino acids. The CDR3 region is CASSGRLRVFF. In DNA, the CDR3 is TGTGCCAGCAGCGGCCGACTAAGGGTGTTTTTT. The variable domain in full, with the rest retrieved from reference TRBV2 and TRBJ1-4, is EPEVTQTPSHQVTQMGQEVILRCVPISNHLYFYWYRQILGQKVEFLVSFYNNEISEKSEIFDDQFSVERPDGSNFTLKIRSTKLEDSAMYFCASSGRLRVFFGSGTQLSVL.

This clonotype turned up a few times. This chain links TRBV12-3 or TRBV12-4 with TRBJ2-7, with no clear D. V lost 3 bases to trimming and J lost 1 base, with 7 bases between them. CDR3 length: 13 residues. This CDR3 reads CASSFPRSYEQYF. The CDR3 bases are TGTGCCAGCAGTTTCCCAAGGTCCTACGAGCAGTACTTC.

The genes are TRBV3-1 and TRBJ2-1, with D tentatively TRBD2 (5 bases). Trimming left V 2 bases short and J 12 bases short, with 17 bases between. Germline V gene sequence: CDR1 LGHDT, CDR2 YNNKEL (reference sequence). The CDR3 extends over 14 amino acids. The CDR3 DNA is TGTGCCAGCAGCCAACCAAGTCGGGTAGAGGGGCAGTTCTTC. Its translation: CASSQPSRVEGQFF.

Here the CDR3 DNA reads TGTGCCAGCAGTGCATTGCGGGGCATTTCAGATACGCAGTATTTT. The encoded protein is CASSALRGISDTQYF. The genes are TRBV12-3 or TRBV12-4 and TRBJ2-3; a possible D gene is TRBD2 (6 bases). CDR3 length equals 15 residues. With 5 bases removed from V and 4 bases from J, the gap between germline ends came to 16 bases.

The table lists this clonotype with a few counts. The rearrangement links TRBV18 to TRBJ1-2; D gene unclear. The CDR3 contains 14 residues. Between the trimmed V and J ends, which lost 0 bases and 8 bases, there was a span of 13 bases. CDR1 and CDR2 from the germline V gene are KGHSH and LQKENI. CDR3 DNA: TGTGCCAGCTCACCACCTTCTACCGGGTGGGGCTACACCTTC. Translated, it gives CASSPPSTGWGYTF.

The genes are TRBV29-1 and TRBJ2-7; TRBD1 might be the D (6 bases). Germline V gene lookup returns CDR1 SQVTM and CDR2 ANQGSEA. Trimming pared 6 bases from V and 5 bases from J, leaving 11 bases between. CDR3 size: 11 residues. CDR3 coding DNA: TGCAGCGTCACAGGGTTGGACGAGCAGTACTTC. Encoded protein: CSVTGLDEQYF.

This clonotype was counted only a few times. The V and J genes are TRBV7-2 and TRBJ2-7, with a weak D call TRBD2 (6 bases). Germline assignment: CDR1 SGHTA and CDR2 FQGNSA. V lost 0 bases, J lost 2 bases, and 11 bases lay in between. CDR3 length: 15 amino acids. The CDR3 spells CASSLAAGLTYEQYF. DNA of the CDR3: TGTGCCAGCAGCTTAGCGGCGGGGCTCACCTACGAGCAGTACTTC.

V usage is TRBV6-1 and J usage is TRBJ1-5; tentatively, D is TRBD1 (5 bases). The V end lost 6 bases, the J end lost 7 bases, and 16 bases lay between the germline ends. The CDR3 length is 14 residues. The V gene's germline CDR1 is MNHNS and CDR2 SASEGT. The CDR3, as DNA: TGTGCCAGCAGAAGTTCCGGAGGGGTACAGCCCCAGCATTTT. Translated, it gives CASRSSGGVQPQHF.

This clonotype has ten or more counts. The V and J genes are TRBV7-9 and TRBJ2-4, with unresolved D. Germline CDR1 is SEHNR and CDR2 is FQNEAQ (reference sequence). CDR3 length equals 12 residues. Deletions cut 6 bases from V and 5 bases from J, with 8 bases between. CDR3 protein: CASSFWENIQYF. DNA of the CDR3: TGTGCCAGCAGTTTCTGGGAAAACATTCAGTACTTC.

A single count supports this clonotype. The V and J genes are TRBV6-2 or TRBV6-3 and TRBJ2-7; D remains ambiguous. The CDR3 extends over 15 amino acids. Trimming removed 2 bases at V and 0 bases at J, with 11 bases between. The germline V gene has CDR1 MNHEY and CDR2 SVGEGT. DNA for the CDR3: TGTGCCAGCAGTTACGGGGTGCAAGCCTCCTACGAGCAGTACTTC. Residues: CASSYGVQASYEQYF.

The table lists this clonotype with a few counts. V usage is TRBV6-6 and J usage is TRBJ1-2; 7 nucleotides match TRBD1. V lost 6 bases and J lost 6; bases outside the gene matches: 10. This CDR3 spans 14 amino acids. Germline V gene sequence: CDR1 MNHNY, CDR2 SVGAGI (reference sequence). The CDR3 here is CASSLRWTGDGYTF. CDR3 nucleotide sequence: TGTGCCAGCAGCCTAAGATGGACAGGAGATGGCTACACCTTC.

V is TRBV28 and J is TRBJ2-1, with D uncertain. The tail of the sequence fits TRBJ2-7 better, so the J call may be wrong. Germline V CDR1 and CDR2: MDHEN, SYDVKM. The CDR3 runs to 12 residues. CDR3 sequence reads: CASSSPFDEQYF. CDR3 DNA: TGTGCCAGCAGTAGCCCCTTCGATGAGCAGTACTTC.

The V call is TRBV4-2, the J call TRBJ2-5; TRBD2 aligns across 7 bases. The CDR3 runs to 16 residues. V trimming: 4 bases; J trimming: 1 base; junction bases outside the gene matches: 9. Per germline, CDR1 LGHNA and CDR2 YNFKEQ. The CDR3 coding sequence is TGTGCCAGCAGCCGCAACACCGGGACTACCCAAGAGACCCAGTACTTC. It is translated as CASSRNTGTTQETQYF.

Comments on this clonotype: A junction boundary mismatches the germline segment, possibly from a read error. The DNA of the CDR3 is TGTGCCAACAGTTCGCCCCAGATTCCGGAAAGCGGGAGAACCTACAATGAGCAGTTCTTC. Its protein product is CANSSPQIPESGRTYNEQFF. The J gene is TRBJ2-1, the V gene TRBV12-3 or TRBV12-4; 8 bases match TRBD2. The CDR3 has 20 residues.

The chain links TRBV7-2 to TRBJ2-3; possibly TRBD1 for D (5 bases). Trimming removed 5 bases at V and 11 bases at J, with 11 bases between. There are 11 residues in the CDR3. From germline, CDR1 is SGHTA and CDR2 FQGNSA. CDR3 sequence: CASSLGVMQYF. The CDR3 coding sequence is TGTGCCAGCAGCCTAGGGGTTATGCAGTATTTT.

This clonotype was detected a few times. The CDR3 region is CASSWTIGYEQYF. CDR3 in DNA: TGTGCCAGCAGCTGGACGATAGGATACGAGCAGTACTTC. This chain connects TRBV5-5 to TRBJ2-7; D is unclear. V was shortened by 3 bases and J by 4 bases, with 11 bases between the two germline ends. This CDR3 region has 13 residues. Germline values: CDR1 SGHKS, CDR2 YYEKEE (reference sequence).